This T cell receptor beta chain was found in a study of T-cell memory formation after mild COVID-19. Each CDR3 protein gets one entry after TCRdb re-called the 5' RACE reads with MiXCR. The sample records 200,000 to 250,000 distinct CDR3 sequences, just over 9.5% being singletons. A few counts support this clonotype. Trimming removed 4 bases at V and 0 bases at J, with 25 bases between. This CDR3 region has 20 residues. Germline CDR1 SGDLS, CDR2 YYNGEE. The J gene is TRBJ2-2, the V gene TRBV9; D is possibly TRBD1 or TRBD2 (5 bases each). The origin of this receptor is a man between 18 and 29 years old who had mild COVID-19 (a few samples of this study predate the infection). Cell type and time point are not known. Sequenced material: PBMCs or a T cell subset sorted from them (not recorded which). CDR3 residues: CASSQGWGSRVRSNTGELFF. Here the CDR3 DNA reads TGTGCCAGCAGCCAGGGATGGGGGTCTCGAGTACGGTCGAACACCGGGGAGCTGTTTTTT. Supplemented by reference TRBV9 and TRBJ2-2, the full variable domain reads DSGVTQTPKHLITATGQRVTLRCSPRSGDLSVYWYQQSLDQGLQFLIQYYNGEERAKGNILERFSAQQFPDLHSELNLSSLELGDSALYFCASSQGWGSRVRSNTGELFFGEGSRLTVL.